The T cell receptor (beta chain) under discussion was sequenced for a study of blood T cell repertoires in COVID-19. Generated by immunoSEQ multiplex PCR, the TCRdb table keeps only in-frame clones and is missing some. This table holds 200,000 to 250,000 clones, about 83% found once. The material sequenced was peripheral blood. The TCR originated in a human donor in a cohort sampled during active COVID-19.

The CDR3 protein is CASSEQLSGGEQYF. The CDR3 DNA follows: TGTGCCAGCAGTGAACAGCTCAGCGGGGGCGAGCAGTACTTC. This chain joins TRBV2 and TRBJ2-7; 8 bases map to TRBD2. There are 14 residues in the CDR3. V lost 2 bases and J lost 6; bases outside the gene matches: 6. The germline CDR1 and CDR2 sequences are SNHLY and FYNNEI.